This T cell receptor beta chain appears in the sequencing data of a study of cytomegalovirus exposure and HLA in healthy donors. Study-wide points: Later, an analysis showed that TCR beta chains associated with HLA were more clonally expanded than others that were equally common.

Remarks on this clone: The antigen remains unidentified.

V was clipped by 5 bases and J by 8 bases; unmatched bases: 10. The CDR3 length is 14 residues. Germline V gene lookup returns CDR1 GTSNPN and CDR2 SVGIG (reference sequence). PCR involved 60 Vbeta and 13 Jbeta primers. Sequenced by immunoSEQ multiplex PCR; TCRdb stores in-frame clones only, minus some. The data contain 250,000 to 300,000 clones, just under 85% of them singletons. The TCR originated in a woman aged 40 to 50 in good health and CMV-seropositive. The rearrangement uses TRBV30 and TRBJ1-2; 11 bases line up with TRBD1. Source material: PBMCs. The CDR3 DNA is TGTGCCTGGTTTGGGACAGGGGGATTGGGAGGCTACACCTTC. This encodes CAWFGTGGLGGYTF.